The clone carrying this T cell receptor (beta chain) was counted many times. These data are taken from a study of neurological immune-mediated disorders. V lost 6 bases to trimming and J lost 5 bases, with 10 bases between them. From germline, CDR1 is MNHEY and CDR2 SVGAGI. The CDR3 sequence is 12 residues long. 5'RACE with 10-nucleotide random UMIs produced the cDNA. TCRdb re-analysed the 5' RACE reads in MiXCR, keeping a single row per CDR3 protein. The data contain 75,000 to 95,000 distinct CDR3 sequences, about 15% of them singletons. The TCR sequence derives from a woman aged 40 to 50 in good health. The sequenced sample consisted of PBMCs. V and J are TRBV6-5 and TRBJ2-5; D gene unclear. CDR3 coding DNA: TGTGCCAGCAGAAAGGGAAGGGAGACCCAGTACTTC. Its translation: CASRKGRETQYF.